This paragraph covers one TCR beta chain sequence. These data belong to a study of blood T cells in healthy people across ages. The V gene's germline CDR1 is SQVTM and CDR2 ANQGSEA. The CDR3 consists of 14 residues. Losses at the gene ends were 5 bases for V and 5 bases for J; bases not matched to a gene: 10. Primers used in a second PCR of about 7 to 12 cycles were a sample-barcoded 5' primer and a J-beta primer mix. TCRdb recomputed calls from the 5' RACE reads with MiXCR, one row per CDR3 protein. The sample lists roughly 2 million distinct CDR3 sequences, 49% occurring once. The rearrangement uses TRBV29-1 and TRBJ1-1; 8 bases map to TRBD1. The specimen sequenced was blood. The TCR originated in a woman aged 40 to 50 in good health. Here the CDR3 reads CSVTSRTGRTEAFF. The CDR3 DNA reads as TGCAGCGTTACATCGCGGACAGGGAGGACTGAAGCTTTCTTT.